This T cell receptor beta chain appears in the sequencing data of a study of regulatory T cells in long-lasting Graves disease. Indicated time point: newly diagnosed GD, antithyroid drugs for less than 3 months. Following extraction of RNA from PBMCs, that RNA was used to make the TCR library. Ten or more counts support this clonotype. CDR1 MDHEN and CDR2 SYDVKM come from the germline V gene. Between the trimmed V and J ends, which lost 3 bases and 1 base, there was a span of 6 bases. This CDR3 region has 13 residues. Construction of the TCR beta libraries employed iRepertoire HTBI primers in conjunction with Arm-PCR of CDR3 regions. TCRdb ran MiXCR on the multiplex PCR reads and lists one entry per CDR3 protein. The table shows approximately 360,000 distinct CDR3 sequences, with about 11% occurring only once. This sample was also put to use in a study of T cells in Graves' hyperthyroidism and ophthalmopathy. That publication notes: The model forecast ophthalmopathy, anticipating it by a median approximately 6 months before onset.

The source was peripheral blood mononuclear cells (PBMCs), collected at new diagnosis, from a patient treated with antithyroid drugs. V gene TRBV28 combines with J gene TRBJ1-1; D remains ambiguous. The receptor's source is a woman aged 18-35 years with Graves disease. CDR3 sequence: CASSFNGNTEAFF. The DNA of the CDR3 is TGTGCCAGCAGTTTCAACGGGAACACTGAAGCTTTCTTT. Using reference TRBV28 and TRBJ1-1 for the parts outside the CDR3, the full variable domain is DVKVTQSSRYLVKRTGEKVFLECVQDMDHENMFWYRQDPGLGLRLIYFSYDVKMKEKGDIPEGYSVSREKKERFSLILESASTNQTSMYLCASSFNGNTEAFFGQGTRLTVV.